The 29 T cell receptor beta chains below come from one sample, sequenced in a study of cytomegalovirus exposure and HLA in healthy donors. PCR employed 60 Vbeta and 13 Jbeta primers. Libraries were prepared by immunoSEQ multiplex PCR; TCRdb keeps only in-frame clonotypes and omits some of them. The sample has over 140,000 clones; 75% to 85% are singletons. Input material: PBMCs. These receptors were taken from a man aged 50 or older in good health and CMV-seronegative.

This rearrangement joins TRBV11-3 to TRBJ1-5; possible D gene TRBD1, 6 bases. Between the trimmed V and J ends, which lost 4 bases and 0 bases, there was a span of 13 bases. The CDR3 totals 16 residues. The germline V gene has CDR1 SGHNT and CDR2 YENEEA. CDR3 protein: CASSSGSTGSNQPQHF. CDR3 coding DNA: TGTGCCAGCAGCTCTGGATCGACAGGTAGCAATCAGCCCCAGCATTTT.

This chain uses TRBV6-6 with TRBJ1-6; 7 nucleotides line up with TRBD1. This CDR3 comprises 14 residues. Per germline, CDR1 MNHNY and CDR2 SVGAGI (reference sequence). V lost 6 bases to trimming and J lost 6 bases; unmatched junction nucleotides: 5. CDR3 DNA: TGTGCCAGCAGCGACGGGACAGTTAATTCACCCCTCCACTTT. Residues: CASSDGTVNSPLHF.

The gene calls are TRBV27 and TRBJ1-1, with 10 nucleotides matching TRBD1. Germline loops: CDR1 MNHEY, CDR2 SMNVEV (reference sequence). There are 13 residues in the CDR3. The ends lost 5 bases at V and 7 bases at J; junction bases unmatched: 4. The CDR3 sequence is CASSVRDRGEAFF. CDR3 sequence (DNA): TGTGCCAGCAGTGTCCGGGACAGGGGTGAAGCTTTCTTT.

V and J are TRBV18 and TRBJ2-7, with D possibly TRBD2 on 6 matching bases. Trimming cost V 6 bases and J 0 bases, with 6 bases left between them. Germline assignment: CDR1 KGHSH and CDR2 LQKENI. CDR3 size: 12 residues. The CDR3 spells CASSGGSYEQYF. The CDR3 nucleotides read TGTGCCAGCTCGGGGGGCTCCTACGAGCAGTACTTC.

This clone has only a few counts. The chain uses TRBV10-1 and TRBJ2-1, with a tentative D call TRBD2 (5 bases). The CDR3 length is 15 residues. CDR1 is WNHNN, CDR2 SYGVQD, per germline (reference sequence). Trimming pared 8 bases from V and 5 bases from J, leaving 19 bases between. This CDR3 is CASLPRFGLNNEQFF. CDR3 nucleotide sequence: TGCGCCAGCCTTCCCCGTTTCGGACTGAACAATGAGCAGTTCTTC.

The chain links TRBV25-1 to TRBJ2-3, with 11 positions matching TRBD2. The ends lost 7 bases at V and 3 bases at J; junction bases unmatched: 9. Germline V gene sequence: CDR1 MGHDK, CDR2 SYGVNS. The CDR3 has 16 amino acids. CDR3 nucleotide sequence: TGTGCCAGCACCTTGGGGGCTAGCGGGAGGACAGATACGCAGTATTTT. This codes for CASTLGASGRTDTQYF.

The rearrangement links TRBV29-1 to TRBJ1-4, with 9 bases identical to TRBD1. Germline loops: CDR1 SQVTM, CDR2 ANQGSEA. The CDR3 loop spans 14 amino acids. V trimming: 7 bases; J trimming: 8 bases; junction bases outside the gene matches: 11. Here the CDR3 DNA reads TGCAGCGCGAGATCCGGGACAGGGAGGGAAAAACTGTTTTTT. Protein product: CSARSGTGREKLFF.

CDR3 sequence (DNA): TGTGCCAGCGGCGGCAGACTGAACACTGAAGCTTTCTTT. As protein: CASGGRLNTEAFF. The chain uses TRBV11-3 and TRBJ1-1; no firm D call. Germline loops: CDR1 SGHNT, CDR2 YENEEA. The CDR3 sequence is 13 residues long. V was cut by 8 bases and J by 0 bases, with 10 bases left in between.

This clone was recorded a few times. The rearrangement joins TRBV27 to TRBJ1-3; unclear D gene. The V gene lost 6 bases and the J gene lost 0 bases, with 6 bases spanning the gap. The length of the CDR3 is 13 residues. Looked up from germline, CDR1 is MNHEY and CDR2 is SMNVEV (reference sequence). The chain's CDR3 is CASRADSGNTIYF. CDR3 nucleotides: TGTGCCAGCAGGGCGGACTCTGGAAACACCATATATTTT.

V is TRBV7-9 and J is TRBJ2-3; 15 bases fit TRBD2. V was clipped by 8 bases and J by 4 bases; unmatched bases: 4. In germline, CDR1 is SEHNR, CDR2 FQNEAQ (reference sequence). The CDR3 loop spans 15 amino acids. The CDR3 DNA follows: TGTGCCAGCGGACTAGCGGGAGGGGCCCCAGATACGCAGTATTTT. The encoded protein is CASGLAGGAPDTQYF. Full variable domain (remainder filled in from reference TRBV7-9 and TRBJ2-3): DTGVSQNPRHKITKRGQNVTFRCDPISEHNRLYWYRQTLGQGPEFLTYFQNEAQLEKSRLLSDRFSAERPKGSFSTLEIQRTEQGDSAMYLCASGLAGGAPDTQYFGPGTRLTVL.

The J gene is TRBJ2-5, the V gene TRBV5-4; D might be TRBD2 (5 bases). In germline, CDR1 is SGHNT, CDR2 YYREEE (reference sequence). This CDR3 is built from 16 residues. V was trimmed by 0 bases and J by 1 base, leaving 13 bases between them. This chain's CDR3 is CASSLATIAPQETQYF. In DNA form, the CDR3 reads TGTGCCAGCAGCTTGGCCACTATAGCGCCCCAAGAGACCCAGTACTTC.

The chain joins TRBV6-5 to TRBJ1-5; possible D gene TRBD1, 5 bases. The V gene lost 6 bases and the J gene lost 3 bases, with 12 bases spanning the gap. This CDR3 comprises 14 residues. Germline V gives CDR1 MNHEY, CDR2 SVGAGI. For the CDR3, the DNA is TGTGCCAGCAGATCCCAGGGTGCCAATCAGCCCCAGCATTTT. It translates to CASRSQGANQPQHF.

CDR3 loop: CASSLDRGGSPLHF. CDR3 DNA sequence: TGTGCCAGCAGCCTGGACAGGGGGGGCTCACCCCTCCACTTT. The chain has TRBV7-6 and TRBJ1-6; 10 nucleotides agree with TRBD1. The CDR3 length is 14 residues. Germline-derived CDR1 and CDR2 are SGHVS and FNYEAQ. V dropped 5 bases and J dropped 10; count of bases not matched to a gene: 5.

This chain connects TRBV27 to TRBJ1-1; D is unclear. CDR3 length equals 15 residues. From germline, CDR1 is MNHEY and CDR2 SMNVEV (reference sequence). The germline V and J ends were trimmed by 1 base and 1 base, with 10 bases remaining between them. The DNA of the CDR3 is TGTGCCAGCAGTTTATTATCAGGAACGAACACTGAAGCTTTCTTT. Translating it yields CASSLLSGTNTEAFF.

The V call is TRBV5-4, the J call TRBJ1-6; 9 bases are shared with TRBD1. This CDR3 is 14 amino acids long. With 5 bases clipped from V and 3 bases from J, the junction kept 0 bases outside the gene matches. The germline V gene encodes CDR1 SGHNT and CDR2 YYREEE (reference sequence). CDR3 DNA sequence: TGTGCCAGCAGGGACAGGGGCTATAATTCACCCCTCCACTTT. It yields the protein CASRDRGYNSPLHF.

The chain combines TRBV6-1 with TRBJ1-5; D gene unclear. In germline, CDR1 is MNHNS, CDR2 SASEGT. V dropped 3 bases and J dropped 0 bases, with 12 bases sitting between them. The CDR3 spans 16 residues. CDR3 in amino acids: CASSDSPGYSNQPQHF. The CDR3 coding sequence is TGTGCCAGCAGTGATTCGCCGGGTTATAGCAATCAGCCCCAGCATTTT.

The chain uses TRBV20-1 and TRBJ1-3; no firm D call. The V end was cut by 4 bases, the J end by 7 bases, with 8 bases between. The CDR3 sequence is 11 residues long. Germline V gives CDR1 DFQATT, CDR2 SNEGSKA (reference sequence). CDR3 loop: CSATQPNTIYF. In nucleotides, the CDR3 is TGCAGTGCTACACAGCCGAACACCATATATTTT.

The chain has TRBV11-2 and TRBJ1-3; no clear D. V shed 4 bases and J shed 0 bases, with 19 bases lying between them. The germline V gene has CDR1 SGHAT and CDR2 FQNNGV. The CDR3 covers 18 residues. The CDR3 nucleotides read TGTGCCAGCAGCTGGGTCGCAGGTGGCGGGAGCTCTGGAAACACCATATATTTT. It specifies CASSWVAGGGSSGNTIYF.

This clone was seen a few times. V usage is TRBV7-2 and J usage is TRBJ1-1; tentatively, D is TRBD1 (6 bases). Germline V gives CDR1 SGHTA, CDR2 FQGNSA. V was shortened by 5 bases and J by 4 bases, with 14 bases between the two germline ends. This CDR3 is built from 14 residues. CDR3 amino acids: CASSPQGGVTEAFF. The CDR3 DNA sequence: TGTGCCAGCAGCCCACAGGGTGGGGTCACTGAAGCTTTCTTT.

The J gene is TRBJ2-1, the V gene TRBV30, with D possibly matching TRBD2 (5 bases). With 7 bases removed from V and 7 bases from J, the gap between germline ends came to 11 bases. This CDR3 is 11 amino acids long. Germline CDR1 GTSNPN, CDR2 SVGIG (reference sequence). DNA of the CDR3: TGTGCCTTCCTCCGCGGGAATGAGCAGTTCTTC. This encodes CAFLRGNEQFF.

The CDR3 region has the DNA TGCAGTGCTAGCAGCAGGGGTGAGCAGTTCTTC. Its translation is CSASSRGEQFF. The J gene is TRBJ2-1, the V gene TRBV20-1; a possible D gene is TRBD1 (6 bases). The V and J ends lost 3 bases and 9 bases respectively, with 9 bases between them. Germline loops: CDR1 DFQATT, CDR2 SNEGSKA (reference sequence). The CDR3 covers 11 residues.

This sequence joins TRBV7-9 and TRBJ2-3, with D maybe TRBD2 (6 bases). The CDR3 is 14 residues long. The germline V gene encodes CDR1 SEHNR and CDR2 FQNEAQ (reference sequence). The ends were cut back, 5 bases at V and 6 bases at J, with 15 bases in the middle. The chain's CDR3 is CASSPTPGVDTQYF. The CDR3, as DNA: TGTGCCAGCAGCCCCACGCCGGGGGTCGATACGCAGTATTTT.

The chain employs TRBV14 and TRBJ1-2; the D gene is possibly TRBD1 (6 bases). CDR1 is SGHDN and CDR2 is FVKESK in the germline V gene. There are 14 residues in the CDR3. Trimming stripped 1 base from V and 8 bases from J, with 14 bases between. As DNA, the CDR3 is TGTGCCAGCAGCCAAGTAACAGGGACGGGCGGCTACACCTTC. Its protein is CASSQVTGTGGYTF.

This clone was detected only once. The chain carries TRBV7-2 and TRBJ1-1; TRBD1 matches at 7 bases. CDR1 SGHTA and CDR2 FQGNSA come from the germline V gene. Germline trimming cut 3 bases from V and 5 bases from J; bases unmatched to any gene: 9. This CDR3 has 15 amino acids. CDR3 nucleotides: TGTGCCAGCAGCTTGAGAACAGGGGCTGGGACTGAAGCTTTCTTT. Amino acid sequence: CASSLRTGAGTEAFF.

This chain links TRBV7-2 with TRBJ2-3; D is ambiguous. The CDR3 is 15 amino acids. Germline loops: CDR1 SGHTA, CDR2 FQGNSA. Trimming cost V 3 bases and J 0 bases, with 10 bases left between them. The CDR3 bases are TGTGCCAGCAGCTTCTCTTCTTCTAGCACAGATACGCAGTATTTT. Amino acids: CASSFSSSSTDTQYF.

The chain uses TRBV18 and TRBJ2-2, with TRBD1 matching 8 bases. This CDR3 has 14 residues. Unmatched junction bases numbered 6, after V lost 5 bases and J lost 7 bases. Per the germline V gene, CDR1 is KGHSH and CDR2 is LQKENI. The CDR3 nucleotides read TGTGCCAGCTCATTTGGACAGGGAGTCGGGGAGCTGTTTTTT. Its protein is CASSFGQGVGELFF.

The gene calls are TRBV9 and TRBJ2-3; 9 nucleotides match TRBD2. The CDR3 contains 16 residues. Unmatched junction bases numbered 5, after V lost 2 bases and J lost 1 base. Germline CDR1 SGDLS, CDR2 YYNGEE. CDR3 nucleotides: TGTGCCAGCAGCGTGGTAGCGGGAGTAGGCACAGATACGCAGTATTTT. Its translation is CASSVVAGVGTDTQYF. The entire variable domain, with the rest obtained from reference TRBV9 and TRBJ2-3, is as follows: DSGVTQTPKHLITATGQRVTLRCSPRSGDLSVYWYQQSLDQGLQFLIQYYNGEERAKGNILERFSAQQFPDLHSELNLSSLELGDSALYFCASSVVAGVGTDTQYFGPGTRLTVL.

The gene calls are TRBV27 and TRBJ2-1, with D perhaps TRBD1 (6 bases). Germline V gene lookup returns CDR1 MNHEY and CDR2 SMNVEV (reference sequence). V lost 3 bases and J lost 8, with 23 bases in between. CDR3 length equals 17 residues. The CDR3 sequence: CASSFLTGLQPSDEQFF. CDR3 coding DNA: TGTGCCAGCAGTTTCTTGACAGGCTTACAACCCAGCGATGAGCAGTTCTTC.

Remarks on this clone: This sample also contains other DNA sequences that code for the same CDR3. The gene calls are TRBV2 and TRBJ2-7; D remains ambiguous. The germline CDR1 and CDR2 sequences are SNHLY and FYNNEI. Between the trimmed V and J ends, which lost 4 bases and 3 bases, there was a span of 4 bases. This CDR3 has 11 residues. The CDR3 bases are TGTGCCAGCAGTGCGAGCTACGAGCAGTACTTC. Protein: CASSASYEQYF.